Each of the 27 T cell receptor beta chains below was sequenced from the same sample in a study of cytomegalovirus exposure and HLA in healthy donors. The PCR was carried out with 60 Vbeta primers and 13 Jbeta primers. Sequencing used immunoSEQ multiplex PCR; TCRdb keeps in-frame clones, though not all of them. The sample carries 150,000 to 200,000 clones, around three quarters recorded once. Sequenced sample: PBMCs. The receptors stem from a woman aged 25-40 years in good health and CMV-seropositive.

The chain joins TRBV29-1 to TRBJ1-4, with D possibly TRBD1 on 5 matching bases. The V gene's germline CDR1 is SQVTM and CDR2 ANQGSEA. Trimming removed 5 bases from V and 8 bases from J, with 18 bases in between. CDR3 length equals 14 residues. The DNA of the CDR3 is TGCAGCGTTATTGACAGCCTAGAAGGGGAAAAACTGTTTTTT. As protein: CSVIDSLEGEKLFF.

This clone was seen more than once but under ten times. This chain connects TRBV19 to TRBJ2-3; D perhaps matches TRBD1 (5 bases). V was pared by 8 bases and J by 3 bases, with 15 bases between. The CDR3 is made up of 14 amino acids. Germline CDR1 LNHDA, CDR2 SQIVND (reference sequence). The CDR3 DNA reads TGTGCCAGTTCTCCTCAGGGATCGACAGATACGCAGTATTTT. It yields the protein CASSPQGSTDTQYF.

V usage is TRBV5-4 and J usage is TRBJ2-5, with D unclear. The V end was cut by 2 bases, the J end by 5 bases, with 10 bases between. The CDR3 loop spans 13 amino acids. Germline CDR1 and CDR2: SGHNT and YYREEE (reference sequence). The CDR3 DNA sequence: TGTGCCAGCAGCTTCAGTCTTCAGGAGACCCAGTACTTC. Translating gives CASSFSLQETQYF.

The chain recombines TRBV10-1 with TRBJ1-4; D remains ambiguous. Germline CDR1 is WNHNN and CDR2 is SYGVQD (reference sequence). This CDR3 is built from 13 residues. Trimming cost V 3 bases and J 5 bases, with 7 bases left between them. The CDR3, as DNA: TGCGCCAGCAGTGAAAATGAGAATGAAAAACTGTTTTTT. Residues: CASSENENEKLFF.

The CDR3 DNA sequence: TGTGCCAGCATCCAGGGGCTAGCTGGGACCGGGGAGCTGTTTTTT. Translating it yields CASIQGLAGTGELFF. The V and J genes are TRBV28 and TRBJ2-2; D possibly corresponds to TRBD1 (6 bases). The V gene lost 7 bases and the J gene lost 5 bases, with 17 bases spanning the gap. In germline, CDR1 is MDHEN, CDR2 SYDVKM. This CDR3 comprises 15 residues.

The chain links TRBV19 to TRBJ2-5; the match to TRBD2 covers 7 bases. V dropped 4 bases and J dropped 3; count of bases not matched to a gene: 2. Germline V gene lookup returns CDR1 LNHDA and CDR2 SQIVND (reference sequence). The CDR3 extends over 13 amino acids. CDR3: CASSTGLEETQYF. CDR3 sequence (DNA): TGTGCCAGTAGTACCGGACTAGAAGAGACCCAGTACTTC.

This clone was found once. The chain carries TRBV28 and TRBJ2-1; 9 nucleotides align to TRBD2. The CDR3 consists of 15 residues. Trimming removed 5 bases from V and 5 bases from J; junction bases left unmatched: 7. Germline CDR1 is MDHEN and CDR2 is SYDVKM. CDR3 residues: CASSTQTSGNNEQFF. The CDR3 DNA sequence: TGTGCCAGCAGTACCCAGACTAGCGGAAACAATGAGCAGTTCTTC.

This clone is a singleton in its sample. The rearrangement links TRBV9 to TRBJ2-5, with D possibly being TRBD2 (5 bases). CDR1 and CDR2 from the germline V gene are SGDLS and YYNGEE. Deletions cut 0 bases from V and 3 bases from J, with 9 bases between. CDR3 length: 14 residues. CDR3 coding DNA: TGTGCCAGCAGCGTAGGCCTAGCAGAAGAGACCCAGTACTTC. This encodes CASSVGLAEETQYF.

The table lists this clone with a count of one. The chain carries TRBV7-8 and TRBJ2-3; 7 bases fit TRBD2. The CDR3 has 19 residues. In germline, CDR1 is SGHVS, CDR2 FQNEAQ. V lost 4 bases and J lost 3; bases outside the gene matches: 19. In nucleotides, the CDR3 is TGTGCCAGCAGCTCCCGTGAGGCGGGGGTCCTTGGGATTACAGATACGCAGTATTTT. As protein: CASSSREAGVLGITDTQYF.

The chain couples TRBV27 to TRBJ1-1; D may be TRBD1 (5 bases). Germline V CDR1 and CDR2: MNHEY, SMNVEV (reference sequence). The CDR3 runs 13 residues. Trimming took off 4 bases at V and 8 bases at J, with 14 bases between the two ends. DNA for the CDR3: TGTGCCAGCAGTTGGGCCGGGGGAGACGAAGCTTTCTTT. Translation gives CASSWAGGDEAFF.

V and J are TRBV5-1 and TRBJ2-2; D call uncertain. V gave up 0 bases and J gave up 0 bases, with 9 bases separating them. Germline CDR1 SGHRS, CDR2 YFSETQ. This CDR3 is 16 amino acids long. In DNA, the CDR3 is TGCGCCAGCAGCTTGGTAGGCGGCGCGAACACCGGGGAGCTGTTTTTT. Residues: CASSLVGGANTGELFF.

The chain links TRBV6-1 to TRBJ1-2, with 8 bases aligning to TRBD1. The CDR3 loop spans 14 amino acids. The V segment lost 5 bases and the J segment 7 bases; nucleotides outside the gene matches: 9. From germline, CDR1 is MNHNS and CDR2 SASEGT. The DNA of the CDR3 is TGTGCCAGCAGTAACCCAGGACAGGGAGGTGGCTACACCTTC. Translated: CASSNPGQGGGYTF.

This chain uses TRBV11-2 with TRBJ2-3, with TRBD2 matching 10 bases. V gave up 5 bases and J gave up 5 bases; unmatched junction bases: 10. CDR1 and CDR2 (germline): SGHAT, FQNNGV. This CDR3 comprises 16 residues. The DNA for the CDR3 is TGTGCCAGCAGCGTCGGGACTAGCGTGGGAGAAGATACGCAGTATTTT. Translated: CASSVGTSVGEDTQYF.

The genes are TRBV7-9 and TRBJ2-5; 7 bases align to TRBD2. The CDR3 sequence is 15 residues long. Germline values: CDR1 SEHNR, CDR2 FQNEAQ (reference sequence). V gave up 6 bases and J gave up 1 base; unmatched junction bases: 8. As DNA, the CDR3 is TGTGCCAGCAGTCCCGGGAGGAACGGCCAAGAGACCCAGTACTTC. Its protein product is CASSPGRNGQETQYF.

J is TRBJ2-7 and V is TRBV28; 8 nucleotides align to TRBD2. Germline values: CDR1 MDHEN, CDR2 SYDVKM. Germline trimming cut 6 bases from V and 5 bases from J; bases unmatched to any gene: 12. This CDR3 has 15 residues. The CDR3 nucleotides are TGTGCCAGCAGCCCCCCGGGGGGGAGAGGAAACGAGCAGTACTTC. Amino acid sequence: CASSPPGGRGNEQYF.

About this clone: This same CDR3 is encoded by further DNA sequences in the sample. The rearrangement links TRBV5-1 to TRBJ1-1; D not certain. CDR1 is SGHRS and CDR2 is YFSETQ in the germline V gene. V lost 2 bases and J lost 6, with 17 bases in between. This CDR3 spans 15 amino acids. CDR3 nucleotide sequence: TGCGCCAGCAGCTTCGTCCCCCGTCTGAAGCCTGAAGCTTTCTTT. Protein sequence: CASSFVPRLKPEAFF.

There are a few counts of this clone. The chain's CDR3 is CASSLMGGKDETQYF. For the CDR3, the DNA is TGTGCCAGCAGCTTAATGGGGGGGAAGGACGAGACCCAGTACTTC. The V gene is TRBV7-9, the J gene TRBJ2-5; 7 bases fit TRBD2. This CDR3 comprises 15 residues. Germline CDR1 reads SEHNR; CDR2 reads FQNEAQ (reference sequence). V gave up 2 bases and J gave up 5 bases; unmatched junction bases: 8.

The V and J genes are TRBV4-1 and TRBJ1-1; TRBD1 agrees at 9 bases. Germline V gene lookup returns CDR1 MGHRA and CDR2 YSYEKL. The CDR3 consists of 15 residues. Trimming at V came to 3 bases and at J to 0 bases, leaving 2 bases not matched to a gene. The CDR3: CASSQDRGLNTEAFF. CDR3 in DNA: TGCGCCAGCAGCCAGGACAGGGGCTTGAACACTGAAGCTTTCTTT.

The chain employs TRBV27 and TRBJ1-5, with D uncertain. The length of the CDR3 is 14 residues. The germline gives CDR1 MNHEY, CDR2 SMNVEV (reference sequence). Trimming shortened V by 8 bases and J by 4 bases, and 15 bases separated the two germline ends. CDR3 loop: CASARQAGNQPQHF. In nucleotides, the CDR3 is TGTGCCAGCGCAAGGCAGGCTGGGAATCAGCCCCAGCATTTT.

The chain is built from TRBV10-3 and TRBJ2-7, with TRBD2 identical over 10 bases. From germline, CDR1 is ENHRY and CDR2 SYGVKD. CDR3 length equals 14 residues. V shed 2 bases and J 7 bases; nucleotides not matched to a gene: 5. DNA of the CDR3: TGTGCCATCAGTGAGAGCGGGGGGGCAGGAGAGCAGTACTTC. The encoded protein is CAISESGGAGEQYF.

This rearrangement joins TRBV7-8 to TRBJ1-1; 8 nucleotides agree with TRBD1. From germline, CDR1 is SGHVS and CDR2 FQNEAQ. The J segment lost 3 bases and the V segment lost 0 bases, leaving 9 bases of the junction unmatched. The CDR3 contains 17 residues. The CDR3 region is CASSLARSPRGHTEAFF. The CDR3 coding sequence is TGTGCCAGCAGCTTAGCGAGGTCCCCCAGGGGGCACACTGAAGCTTTCTTT.

The CDR3 loop is CAISEGLVGNEQFF. The CDR3 DNA sequence: TGTGCCATCAGTGAGGGACTAGTGGGCAATGAGCAGTTCTTC. This chain connects TRBV10-3 to TRBJ2-1; 7 nucleotides align to TRBD2. The CDR3 extends over 14 amino acids. V dropped 2 bases and J dropped 6; count of bases not matched to a gene: 4. Germline assignment: CDR1 ENHRY and CDR2 SYGVKD.

This rearrangement joins TRBV9 to TRBJ2-5, with a tentative D call TRBD2 (7 bases). CDR3 length: 15 amino acids. Germline CDR1 and CDR2: SGDLS and YYNGEE. V dropped 1 base and J dropped 3 bases, with 13 bases sitting between them. DNA of the CDR3: TGTGCCAGCAGCGTATGGGGGGGCCGAGAAGAGACCCAGTACTTC. Amino acids: CASSVWGGREETQYF. The entire variable domain, with the rest obtained from reference TRBV9 and TRBJ2-5, is as follows: DSGVTQTPKHLITATGQRVTLRCSPRSGDLSVYWYQQSLDQGLQFLIQYYNGEERAKGNILERFSAQQFPDLHSELNLSSLELGDSALYFCASSVWGGREETQYFGPGTRLLVL.

This clone was seen a handful of times. This chain connects TRBV11-2 to TRBJ2-7; possibly TRBD2 for D (6 bases). This CDR3 has 16 residues. Germline assignment: CDR1 SGHAT and CDR2 FQNNGV. The germline V and J ends were trimmed by 1 base and 3 bases, with 16 bases remaining between them. In nucleotides, the CDR3 is TGTGCCAGCAGCTTAGGGGCGGGATCGCCGGGCTACGAGCAGTACTTC. Its translation: CASSLGAGSPGYEQYF. The whole variable domain, remainder taken from reference TRBV11-2 and TRBJ2-7, is EAGVAQSPRYKIIEKRQSVAFWCNPISGHATLYWYQQILGQGPKLLIQFQNNGVVDDSQLPKDRFSAERLKGVDSTLKIQPAKLEDSAVYLCASSLGAGSPGYEQYFGPGTRLTVT.

The gene calls are TRBV4-3 and TRBJ2-5, with 8 bases lining up with TRBD1. CDR3 length equals 14 residues. Looked up from germline, CDR1 is LGHNA and CDR2 is YSLEER. Unmatched junction bases numbered 7, after V lost 5 bases and J lost 5 bases. Written as DNA, the CDR3 is TGCGCCAGCAGCAGGGACAGGCTGGAGGAGACCCAGTACTTC. Translating it yields CASSRDRLEETQYF.

J is TRBJ1-5 and V is TRBV6-1; D gene unclear. The CDR3 consists of 13 residues. V was pared by 8 bases and J by 4 bases, with 12 bases between. Germline V CDR1 and CDR2: MNHNS, SASEGT. As DNA, the CDR3 is TGTGCCAGCGCGGAGGGCTTGAATCAGCCCCAGCATTTT. It is translated as CASAEGLNQPQHF.

The chain joins TRBV4-2 to TRBJ1-4; D not resolved. Germline V lookup: CDR1 LGHNA, CDR2 YNFKEQ. V lost 4 bases to trimming and J lost 8 bases, with 17 bases between them. The CDR3 spans 15 residues. CDR3 amino acids: CASSRQLSHSEKLFF. The CDR3 region has the DNA TGTGCCAGCAGCCGACAACTGAGCCACTCCGAAAAACTGTTTTTT.